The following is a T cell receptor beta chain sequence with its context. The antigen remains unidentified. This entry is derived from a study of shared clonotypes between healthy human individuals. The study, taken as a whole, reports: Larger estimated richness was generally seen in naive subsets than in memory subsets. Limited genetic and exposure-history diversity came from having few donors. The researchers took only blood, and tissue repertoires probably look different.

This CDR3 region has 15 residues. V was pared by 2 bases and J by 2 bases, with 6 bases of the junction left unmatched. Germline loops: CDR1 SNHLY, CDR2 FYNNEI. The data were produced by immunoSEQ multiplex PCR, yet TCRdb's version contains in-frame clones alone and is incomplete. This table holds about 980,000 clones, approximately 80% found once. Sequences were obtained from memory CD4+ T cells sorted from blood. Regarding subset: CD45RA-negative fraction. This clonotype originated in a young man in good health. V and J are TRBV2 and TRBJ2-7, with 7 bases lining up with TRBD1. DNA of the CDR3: TGTGCCAGCAGTGAATGGAGACAGGGTCCCTACGAGCAGTACTTC. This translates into CASSEWRQGPYEQYF.